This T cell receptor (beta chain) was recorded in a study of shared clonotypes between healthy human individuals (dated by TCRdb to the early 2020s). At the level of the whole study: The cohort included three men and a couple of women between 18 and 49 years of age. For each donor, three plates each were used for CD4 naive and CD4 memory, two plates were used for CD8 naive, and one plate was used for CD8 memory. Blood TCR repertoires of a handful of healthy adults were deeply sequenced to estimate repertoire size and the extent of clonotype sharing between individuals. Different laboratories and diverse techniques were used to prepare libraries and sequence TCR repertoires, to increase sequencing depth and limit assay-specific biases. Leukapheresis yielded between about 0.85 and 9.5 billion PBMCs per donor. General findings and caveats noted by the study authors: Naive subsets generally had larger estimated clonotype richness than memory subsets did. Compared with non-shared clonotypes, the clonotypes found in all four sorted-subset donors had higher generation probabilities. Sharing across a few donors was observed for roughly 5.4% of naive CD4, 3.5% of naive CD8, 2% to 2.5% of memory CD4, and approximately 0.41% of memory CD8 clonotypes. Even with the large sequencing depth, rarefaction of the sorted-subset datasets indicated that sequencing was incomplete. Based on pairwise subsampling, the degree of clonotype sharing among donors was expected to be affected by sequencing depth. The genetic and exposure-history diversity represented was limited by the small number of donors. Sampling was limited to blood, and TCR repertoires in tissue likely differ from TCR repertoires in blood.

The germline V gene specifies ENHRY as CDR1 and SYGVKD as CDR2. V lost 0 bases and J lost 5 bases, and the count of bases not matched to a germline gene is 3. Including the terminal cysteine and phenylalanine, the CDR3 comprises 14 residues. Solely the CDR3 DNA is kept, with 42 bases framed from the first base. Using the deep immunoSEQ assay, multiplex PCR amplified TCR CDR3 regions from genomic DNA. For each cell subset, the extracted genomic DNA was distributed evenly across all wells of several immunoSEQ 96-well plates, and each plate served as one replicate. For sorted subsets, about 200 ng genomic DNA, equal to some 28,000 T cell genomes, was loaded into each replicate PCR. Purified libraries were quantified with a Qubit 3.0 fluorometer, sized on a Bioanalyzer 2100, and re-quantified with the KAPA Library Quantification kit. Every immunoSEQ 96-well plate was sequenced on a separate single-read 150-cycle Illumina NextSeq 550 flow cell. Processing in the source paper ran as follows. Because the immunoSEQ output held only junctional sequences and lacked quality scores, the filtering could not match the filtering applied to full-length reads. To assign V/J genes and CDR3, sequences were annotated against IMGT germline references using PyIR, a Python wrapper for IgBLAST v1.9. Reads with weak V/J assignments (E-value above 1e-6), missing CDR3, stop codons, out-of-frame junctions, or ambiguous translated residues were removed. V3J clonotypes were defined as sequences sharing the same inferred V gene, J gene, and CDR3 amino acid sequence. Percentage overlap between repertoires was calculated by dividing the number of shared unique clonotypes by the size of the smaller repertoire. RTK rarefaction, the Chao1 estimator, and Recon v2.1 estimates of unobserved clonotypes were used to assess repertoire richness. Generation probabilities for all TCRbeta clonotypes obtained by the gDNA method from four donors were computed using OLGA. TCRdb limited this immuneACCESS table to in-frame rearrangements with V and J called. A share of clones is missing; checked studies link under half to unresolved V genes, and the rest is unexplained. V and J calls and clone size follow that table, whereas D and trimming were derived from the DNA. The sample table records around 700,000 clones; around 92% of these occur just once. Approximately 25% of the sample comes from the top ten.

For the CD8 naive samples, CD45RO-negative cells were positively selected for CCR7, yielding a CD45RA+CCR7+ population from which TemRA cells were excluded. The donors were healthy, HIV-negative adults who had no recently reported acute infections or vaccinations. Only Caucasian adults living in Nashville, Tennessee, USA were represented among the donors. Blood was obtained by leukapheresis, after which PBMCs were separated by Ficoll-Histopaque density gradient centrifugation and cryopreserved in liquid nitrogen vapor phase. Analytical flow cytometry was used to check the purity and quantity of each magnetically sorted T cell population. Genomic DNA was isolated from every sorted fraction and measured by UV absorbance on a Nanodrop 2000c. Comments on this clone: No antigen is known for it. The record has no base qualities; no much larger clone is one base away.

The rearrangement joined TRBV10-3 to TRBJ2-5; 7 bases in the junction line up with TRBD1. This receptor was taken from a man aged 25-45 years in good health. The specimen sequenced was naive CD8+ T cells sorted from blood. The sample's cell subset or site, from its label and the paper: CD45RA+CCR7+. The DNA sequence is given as TGTGCCATCAGTGAGTCGACAGGGCACGAGACCCAGTACTTC. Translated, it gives CAISESTGHETQYF.